This T cell receptor (beta chain) was identified during a study of spatial heterogeneity in lung cancer. Points from the study as a whole: Mutation tallies in tumors tracked expanded intratumoral alpha and beta TCR counts.

V gave up 4 bases and J gave up 4 bases, with 21 bases separating them. The V gene's germline CDR1 is LGHNA and CDR2 YSLEER. CDR3 length equals 17 residues. TCRdb fed the 5' RACE reads into MiXCR, producing one record per CDR3 protein. The sample contains approximately 2,600 distinct CDR3 sequences, around 6.8% of which appear only once. Regarding time point: sample taken at primary tumor resection. There were around 72 donors, all of them untreated patients with early-stage non-small cell lung cancer. Many counts were recorded for this clonotype. The antigen remains undetermined. J is TRBJ2-3 and V is TRBV4-3, with D possibly TRBD2 on 5 matching bases. The sequence came from a female donor with early-stage non-small cell lung cancer. Material: lung tumor tissue, obtained at surgery. The CDR3 DNA reads as TGCGCCAGCAGCCCGTATGGAGGCACGGCGCGCGCAGATACGCAGTATTTT. The encoded protein is CASSPYGGTARADTQYF.